This T cell receptor beta chain was recovered during a study of cytomegalovirus exposure and HLA in healthy donors. Primers for the PCR totalled 60 Vbeta and 13 Jbeta. As handled by the study authors: Some 10 million shared chains were among the approximately 76 million unique TCR beta chains that a later analysis counted. Measured with immunoSEQ multiplex PCR; TCRdb has only the in-frame clones, and not every one. The D gene and trimming were derived from the DNA, and the V and J assignments and clone size from that table. The sample includes 60,000 to 70,000 clones, roughly 80% of them seen just once. The CDR3 contains 12 residues. V shed 3 bases and J shed 2 bases, with 4 bases lying between them. Germline V CDR1 and CDR2: SGHTS, YDEGEE.

Sequenced sample: PBMCs. The receptor's source is a man aged 60 to 75 in good health and CMV-seropositive. V usage is TRBV5-8 and J usage is TRBJ2-3; D is undetermined. The CDR3 is CASSYITDTQYF. The CDR3 nucleotides read TGTGCCAGCAGCTACATCACAGATACGCAGTATTTT. The full variable domain, with the rest looked up from reference TRBV5-8 and TRBJ2-3, is EAGVTQSPTHLIKTRGQQATLRCSPISGHTSVYWYQQALGLGLQFLLWYDEGEERNRGNFPPRFSGRQFPNYSSELNVNALELEDSALYLCASSYITDTQYFGPGTRLTVL.